These 6 T cell receptor beta chains were all obtained from the same sample, sequenced in a study of CD8 T cells in Susac syndrome. The RNA input was about 0.45 to 1 ug, and it was reverse transcribed with random hexamers. Each CDR3 protein is one row after TCRdb ran MiXCR on the immunoSEQ multiplex PCR reads. The top ten clones hold approximately 0.08% of a sample with 140,000 to 150,000 distinct CDR3 sequences, around 94% of them seen once. The sample was CD4+ T cells from PBMCs. These receptors were taken from a human donor in good health.

J is TRBJ1-5 and V is TRBV2, with D possibly TRBD1 on 5 matching bases. The V end lost 2 bases, the J end lost 7 bases, and 12 bases lay between the germline ends. CDR3 size: 14 residues. Looked up from germline, CDR1 is SNHLY and CDR2 is FYNNEI. The CDR3 DNA reads as TGTGCCAGCAGTGAATATAGGGGCGGGCAGCCCCAGCATTTT. Translation gives CASSEYRGGQPQHF.

The rearrangement uses TRBV10-3 and TRBJ2-7; TRBD1 matches 9 bases. Germline CDR1 ENHRY, CDR2 SYGVKD. This CDR3 is built from 14 residues. Germline trimming cut 7 bases from V and 2 bases from J; bases unmatched to any gene: 6. The CDR3 is CAIKGQGAPYEQYF. The CDR3 bases are TGTGCCATCAAGGGACAGGGAGCCCCCTACGAGCAGTACTTC.

V is TRBV5-5 and J is TRBJ2-5; a possible D gene is TRBD1 (6 bases). The CDR3 spans 13 residues. Trimming cost V 3 bases and J 4 bases, with 10 bases left between them. Germline CDR1 is SGHKS and CDR2 is YYEKEE (reference sequence). The CDR3 protein is CASSWGHPETQYF. As DNA, the CDR3 is TGTGCCAGCAGCTGGGGACACCCAGAGACCCAGTACTTC.

V is TRBV30 and J is TRBJ2-7, with D tentatively TRBD1 or TRBD2 (7 bases each). This CDR3 comprises 14 residues. V shed 3 bases and J shed 0 bases, with 12 bases lying between them. Germline assignment: CDR1 GTSNPN and CDR2 SVGIG (reference sequence). The CDR3 coding sequence is TGTGCCTGGAGCAGGGGGGGAACCTCCTACGAGCAGTACTTC. The encoded protein is CAWSRGGTSYEQYF.

V gene TRBV19 combines with J gene TRBJ2-1; 9 nucleotides agree with TRBD1. V lost 9 bases to trimming and J lost 7 bases; unmatched junction nucleotides: 10. The germline V gene has CDR1 LNHDA and CDR2 SQIVND (reference sequence). The length of the CDR3 is 14 residues. Here the CDR3 DNA reads TGTGCCAGCGCATCACAGGGGGCGAGGAATGAGCAGTTCTTC. Its protein is CASASQGARNEQFF.

This clonotype appeared once. The rearrangement joins TRBV27 to TRBJ2-7, with 12 bases aligning to TRBD1. The trim removed 4 bases at V and 6 bases at J, leaving 7 bases unmatched. CDR1 and CDR2 (germline): MNHEY, SMNVEV (reference sequence). The CDR3 is made up of 15 amino acids. The CDR3 DNA sequence: TGTGCCAGCAGTTCACCGGGACAGGGGGCAGGCGAGCAGTACTTC. The encoded protein is CASSSPGQGAGEQYF.